The 3 T cell receptor beta chains below were found in one sample sequenced in a study of T cell responses to AZD1222 COVID-19 vaccine. The assay was immunoSEQ multiplex PCR, and TCRdb's table has in-frame clones only and misses some. The profile covers about 54,000 clones, with 80% to 90% appearing a single time and 10% to 13% taken by the ten largest. Specimen: peripheral blood, collected on day 0 of AZD1222 vaccination. The receptors here all came from an adult in good health.

This clone was seen a handful of times. CDR3 protein: CASSPLRGPYEQYF. The CDR3 DNA sequence: TGTGCCAGCAGCCCCCTTAGAGGGCCTTACGAGCAGTACTTC. The chain carries TRBV7-9 and TRBJ2-7; D is perhaps TRBD2 (5 bases). The V gene's germline CDR1 is SEHNR and CDR2 FQNEAQ (reference sequence). The germline V and J ends were trimmed by 5 bases and 4 bases, with 15 bases remaining between them. The CDR3 runs 14 residues. Based on the CDR3 plus reference TRBV7-9 and TRBJ2-7, the full variable domain is DTGVSQNPRHKITKRGQNVTFRCDPISEHNRLYWYRQTLGQGPEFLTYFQNEAQLEKSRLLSDRFSAERPKGSFSTLEIQRTEQGDSAMYLCASSPLRGPYEQYFGPGTRLTVT.

The chain couples TRBV7-2 to TRBJ1-2; D is ambiguous. Germline CDR1 reads SGHTA; CDR2 reads FQGNSA. The CDR3 contains 12 residues. Trimming took 10 bases from V and 7 from J, leaving 16 bases between them. CDR3 sequence: CAILAGSAGYTF. The CDR3 DNA follows: TGTGCCATCCTGGCGGGGTCCGCTGGCTACACCTTC. Together with reference TRBV7-2 and TRBJ1-2, the CDR3 gives the full variable domain: GAGVSQSPSNKVTEKGKDVELRCDPISGHTALYWYRQSLGQGLEFLIYFQGNSAPDKSGLPSDRFSAERTGGSVSTLTIQRTQQEDSAVYLCAILAGSAGYTFGSGTRLTVV.

This chain joins TRBV5-4 and TRBJ2-5; 12 bases map to TRBD2. The CDR3 covers 15 residues. V shed 0 bases, J shed 5 bases, and the junction held 2 bases outside the gene matches. Germline values: CDR1 SGHNT, CDR2 YYREEE (reference sequence). The DNA for the CDR3 is TGTGCCAGCAGCTTGGGACTAGCGGGGGCGGAGACCCAGTACTTC. Encoded protein: CASSLGLAGAETQYF.